The present T cell receptor (beta chain) was sequenced within a study of blood T cell repertoires in COVID-19. Study in general: Some COVID-19 samples were acute and others convalescent; all came from the United States, Italy and Spain. PBMCs, B-cell-depleted T cells, or T cells were the source of the cDNA or gDNA that made up the material.

This clone was recorded once. Under the authors' procedure: By means of reference gene primer amplification, nucleated cell counts were estimated. The assay was immunoSEQ multiplex PCR, and TCRdb's table has in-frame clones only and misses some. V and J calls and clone size follow that table, whereas D and trimming were derived from the DNA. The sample lists about 160,000 clones, more than 80% occurring once. CDR1 is SGHRS and CDR2 is YFSETQ in the germline V gene. The CDR3 runs to 16 residues. V gave up 4 bases and J gave up 5 bases, with 21 bases separating them. This sequence was found in a human donor in a cohort sampled during active COVID-19. Sequencing was done on a sample of peripheral blood. The chain is built from TRBV5-1 and TRBJ2-5, with D perhaps matching TRBD1 (6 bases). DNA for the CDR3: TGCGCCAGCAGCCCTCTCAGACAGGCCTCTGGGGAGACCCAGTACTTC. Protein product: CASSPLRQASGETQYF.